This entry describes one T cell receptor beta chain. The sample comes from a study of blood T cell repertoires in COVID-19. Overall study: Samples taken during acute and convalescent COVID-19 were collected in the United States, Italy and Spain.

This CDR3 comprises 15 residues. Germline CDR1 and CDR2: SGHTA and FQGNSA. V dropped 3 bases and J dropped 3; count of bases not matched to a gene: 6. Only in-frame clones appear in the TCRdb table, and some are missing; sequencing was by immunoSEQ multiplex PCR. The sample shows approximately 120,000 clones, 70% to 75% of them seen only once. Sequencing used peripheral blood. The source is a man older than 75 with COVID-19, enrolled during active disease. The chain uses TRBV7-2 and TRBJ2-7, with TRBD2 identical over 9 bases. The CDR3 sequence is CASSLASGTLYEQYF. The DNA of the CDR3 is TGTGCCAGCAGCTTGGCTAGCGGGACCCTCTACGAGCAGTACTTC. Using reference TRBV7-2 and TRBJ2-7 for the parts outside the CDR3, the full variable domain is GAGVSQSPSNKVTEKGKDVELRCDPISGHTALYWYRQSLGQGLEFLIYFQGNSAPDKSGLPSDRFSAERTGGSVSTLTIQRTQQEDSAVYLCASSLASGTLYEQYFGPGTRLTVT.